This T cell receptor (beta chain) comes out of a study of OX40 agonist ivuxolimab in advanced cancers. There are 12 residues in the CDR3. V gave up 5 bases and J gave up 5 bases; unmatched junction bases: 2. The germline CDR1 and CDR2 sequences are MNHNS and SASEGT. Measured with immunoSEQ multiplex PCR; TCRdb has only the in-frame clones, and not every one. Here the sample spans roughly 73,000 clones, around 88% being singletons. Comments on this clone: Its antigen remains unidentified.

Overall study results and limits: Partial responders at 0.1-3.0 mg/kg had among the lowest clonal expansion. CD8+ T cells showed, on average, more clonal expansion than CD4+ cells. Clonal expansion by week 6 occurred in CD4+ and CD8+ blood T cells (at 0.1 to 3.0 mg/kg).

If patients had autoimmune disease history or systemic immunosuppression, they were excluded. This clonotype was obtained from an adult with an advanced solid tumor such as melanoma, head and neck, liver or kidney cancer. The chain is built from TRBV6-1 and TRBJ2-7; 8 bases agree with TRBD1. This specimen consisted of CD4+ or CD8+ T cells sorted from blood, obtained in a trial of the OX40 agonist ivuxolimab. The CDR3 sequence is CASSQGANEQYF. CDR3 bases: TGTGCCAGCAGTCAGGGGGCTAACGAGCAGTACTTC.